This TCR beta chain is from a study of TIL therapy for anti-PD-1-resistant metastatic lung cancer. At the level of the study: Most patients had lung adenocarcinoma.

Worth noting for this clone: Its target is unknown.

Time point indicated: pre-treatment sample, taken before nivolumab and TIL therapy. Germline assignment: CDR1 MGHRA and CDR2 YSYEKL. The J segment lost 3 bases and the V segment lost 5 bases, leaving 5 bases of the junction unmatched. The CDR3 sequence is 15 residues long. The libraries were made with immunoSEQ v3. The table came from immunoSEQ multiplex PCR; TCRdb's copy has only in-frame clones and leaves some out. The sample has approximately 57,000 clones, roughly 77% seen once. Study-level points and caveats: Treatment-naive, never-smoker and oncogene-addicted patients were overrepresented in this highly selected cohort.

The sequence was obtained from a person aged 25 to 80 with non-small cell lung cancer. The sequencing used blood, collected at baseline. The V and J genes are TRBV4-1 and TRBJ2-3; 10 bases are shared with TRBD2. In DNA form, the CDR3 reads TGCGCCAGCAGCAGTCTAGCGGGAGATACAGATACGCAGTATTTT. Its translation is CASSSLAGDTDTQYF.